This T cell receptor beta chain was sequenced for a study of blood T cell repertoires in COVID-19. Study information: Acute-phase and convalescent COVID-19 samples originated in the United States, Italy and Spain. PBMCs, B-cell-depleted T cells, or T cells provided the cDNA or gDNA that made up the material.

This CDR3 has 16 residues. V was pared by 5 bases and J by 9 bases, with 11 bases of the junction left unmatched. The germline V gene has CDR1 MDHEN and CDR2 SYDVKM. In the authors' methods: Cell counts per sample came from amplifying reference gene primers. Clones were read by immunoSEQ multiplex PCR, and TCRdb kept only the in-frame ones, dropping some. The V and J calls and clone size were taken over from that table, and D and trimming were inferred from the DNA. The repertoire consists of some 100,000 clones, with approximately 78% occurring once and the leading ten covering less than 9%. The clonotype comes from a man between 45 and 60 years old with active or convalescent COVID-19. Source material: peripheral blood. This sequence joins TRBV28 and TRBJ1-6, with 9 bases matching TRBD1. The CDR3 sequence is CASSNSYRGRGSPLHF. DNA for the CDR3: TGTGCCAGCAGTAACTCCTACAGGGGGCGAGGTTCACCCCTCCACTTT. The full variable domain, completed using reference TRBV28 and TRBJ1-6, is DVKVTQSSRYLVKRTGEKVFLECVQDMDHENMFWYRQDPGLGLRLIYFSYDVKMKEKGDIPEGYSVSREKKERFSLILESASTNQTSMYLCASSNSYRGRGSPLHFGNGTRLTVT.